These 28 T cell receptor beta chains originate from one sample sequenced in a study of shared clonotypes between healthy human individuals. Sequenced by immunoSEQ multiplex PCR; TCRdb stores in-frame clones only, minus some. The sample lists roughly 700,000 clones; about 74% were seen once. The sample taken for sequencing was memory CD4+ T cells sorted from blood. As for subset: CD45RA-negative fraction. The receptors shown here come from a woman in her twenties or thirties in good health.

This chain's CDR3 is CASSIGGGSETQYF. The CDR3 bases are TGTGCCAGTAGTATCGGGGGCGGGAGTGAGACCCAGTACTTC. The J gene is TRBJ2-5, the V gene TRBV19; possible D gene TRBD2, 7 bases. Germline CDR1 and CDR2: LNHDA and SQIVND (reference sequence). Trimming shortened V by 3 bases and J by 5 bases, and 13 bases separated the two germline ends. This CDR3 spans 14 amino acids. The full variable domain, in which reference TRBV19 and TRBJ2-5 provide the parts outside the CDR3, is DGGITQSPKYLFRKEGQNVTLSCEQNLNHDAMYWYRQDPGQGLRLIYYSQIVNDFQKGDIAEGYSVSREKKESFPLTVTSAQKNPTAFYLCASSIGGGSETQYFGPGTRLLVL.

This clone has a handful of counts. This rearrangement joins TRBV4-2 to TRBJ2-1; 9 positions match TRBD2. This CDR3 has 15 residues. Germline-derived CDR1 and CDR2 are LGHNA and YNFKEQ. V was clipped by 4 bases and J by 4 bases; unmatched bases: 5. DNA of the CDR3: TGTGCCAGCAGCCGAGCGGGAGGTACGTACAATGAGCAGTTCTTC. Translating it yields CASSRAGGTYNEQFF.

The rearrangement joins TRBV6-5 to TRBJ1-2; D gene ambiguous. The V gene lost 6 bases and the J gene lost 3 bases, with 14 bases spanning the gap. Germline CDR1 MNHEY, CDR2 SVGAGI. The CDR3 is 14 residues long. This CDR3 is CASSARGYDYGYTF. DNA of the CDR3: TGTGCCAGCAGCGCCAGAGGATACGACTATGGCTACACCTTC.

The CDR3 DNA reads TGTGCCAGCAGCCGGGGTAGGGCAGGGAGTGGCTATGGCTACACCTTC. Translated: CASSRGRAGSGYGYTF. This chain links TRBV7-3 with TRBJ1-2, with a tentative D call TRBD1 (5 bases). The CDR3 extends over 16 amino acids. The V end lost 5 bases, the J end lost 4 bases, and 20 bases lay between the germline ends. Germline CDR1 and CDR2: SGHTA and FQGTGA.

The CDR3: CASSQGGVLQETQYF. CDR3 DNA: TGCGCCAGCAGCCAGGGGGGCGTACTGCAAGAGACCCAGTACTTC. The chain uses TRBV5-1 and TRBJ2-5; tentatively, D is TRBD1 (7 bases). Germline V CDR1 and CDR2: SGHRS, YFSETQ. CDR3 size: 15 residues. V lost 4 bases and J lost 2, with 15 bases in between.

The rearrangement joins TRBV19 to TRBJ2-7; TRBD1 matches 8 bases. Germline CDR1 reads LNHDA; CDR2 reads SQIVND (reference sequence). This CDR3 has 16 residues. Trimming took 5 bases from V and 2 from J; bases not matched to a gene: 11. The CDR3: CASSPTGTGAPYEQYF. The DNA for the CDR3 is TGTGCCAGTAGTCCCACCGGGACAGGAGCCCCCTACGAGCAGTACTTC. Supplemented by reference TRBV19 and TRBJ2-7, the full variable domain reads DGGITQSPKYLFRKEGQNVTLSCEQNLNHDAMYWYRQDPGQGLRLIYYSQIVNDFQKGDIAEGYSVSREKKESFPLTVTSAQKNPTAFYLCASSPTGTGAPYEQYFGPGTRLTVT.

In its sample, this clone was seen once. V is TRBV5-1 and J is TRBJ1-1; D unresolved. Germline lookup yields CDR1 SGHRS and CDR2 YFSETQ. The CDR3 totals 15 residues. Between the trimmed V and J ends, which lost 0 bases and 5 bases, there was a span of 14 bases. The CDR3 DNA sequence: TGCGCCAGCAGCTTGGTATCGGGCCTCAAGACTGAAGCTTTCTTT. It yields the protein CASSLVSGLKTEAFF. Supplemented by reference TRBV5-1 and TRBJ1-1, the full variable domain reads KAGVTQTPRYLIKTRGQQVTLSCSPISGHRSVSWYQQTPGQGLQFLFEYFSETQRNKGNFPGRFSGRQFSNSRSEMNVSTLELGDSALYLCASSLVSGLKTEAFFGQGTRLTVV.

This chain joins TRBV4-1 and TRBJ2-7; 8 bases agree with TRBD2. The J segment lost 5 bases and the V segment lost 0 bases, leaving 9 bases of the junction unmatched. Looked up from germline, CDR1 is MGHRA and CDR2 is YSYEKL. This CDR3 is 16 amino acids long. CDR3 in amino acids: CASSQEAGVRTHEQYF. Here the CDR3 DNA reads TGCGCCAGCAGCCAAGAAGCGGGAGTTAGGACCCACGAGCAGTACTTC.

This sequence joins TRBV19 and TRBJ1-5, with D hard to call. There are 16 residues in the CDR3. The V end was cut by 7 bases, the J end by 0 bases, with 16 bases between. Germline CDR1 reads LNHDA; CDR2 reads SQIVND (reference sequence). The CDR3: CASTNDGRISNQPQHF. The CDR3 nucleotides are TGTGCCAGTACCAACGACGGGAGGATTAGCAATCAGCCCCAGCATTTT.

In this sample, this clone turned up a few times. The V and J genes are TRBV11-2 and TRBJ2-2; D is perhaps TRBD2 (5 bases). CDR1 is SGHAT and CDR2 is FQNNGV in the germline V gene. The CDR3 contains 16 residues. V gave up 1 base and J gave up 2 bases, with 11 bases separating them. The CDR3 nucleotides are TGTGCCAGCAGCTTAGGATTCGGGGAAAACACCGGGGAGCTGTTTTTT. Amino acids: CASSLGFGENTGELFF. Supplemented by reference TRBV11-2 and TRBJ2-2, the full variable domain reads EAGVAQSPRYKIIEKRQSVAFWCNPISGHATLYWYQQILGQGPKLLIQFQNNGVVDDSQLPKDRFSAERLKGVDSTLKIQPAKLEDSAVYLCASSLGFGENTGELFFGEGSRLTVL.

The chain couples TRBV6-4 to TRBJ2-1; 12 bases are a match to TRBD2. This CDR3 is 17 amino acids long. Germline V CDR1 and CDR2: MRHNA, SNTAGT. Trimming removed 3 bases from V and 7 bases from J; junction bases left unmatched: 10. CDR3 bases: TGTGCCAGCAGTGAGCCAACCAGACTAGCGGGAGTGAATGAGCAGTTCTTC. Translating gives CASSEPTRLAGVNEQFF.

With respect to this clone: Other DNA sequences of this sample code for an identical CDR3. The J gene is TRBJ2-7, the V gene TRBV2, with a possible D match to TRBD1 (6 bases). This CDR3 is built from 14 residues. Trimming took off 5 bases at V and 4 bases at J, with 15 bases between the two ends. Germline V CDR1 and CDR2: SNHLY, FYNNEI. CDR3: CASSPDRTSYEQYF. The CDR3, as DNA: TGTGCCAGCAGTCCGGACAGAACCTCGTACGAGCAGTACTTC.

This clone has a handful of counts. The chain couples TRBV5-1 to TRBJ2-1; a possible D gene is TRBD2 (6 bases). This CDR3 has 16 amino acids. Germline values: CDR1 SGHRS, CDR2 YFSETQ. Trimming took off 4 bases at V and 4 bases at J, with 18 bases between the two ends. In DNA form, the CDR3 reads TGCGCCAGCAGCCCCTCCCCCACGGGAGTGTACAATGAGCAGTTCTTC. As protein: CASSPSPTGVYNEQFF.

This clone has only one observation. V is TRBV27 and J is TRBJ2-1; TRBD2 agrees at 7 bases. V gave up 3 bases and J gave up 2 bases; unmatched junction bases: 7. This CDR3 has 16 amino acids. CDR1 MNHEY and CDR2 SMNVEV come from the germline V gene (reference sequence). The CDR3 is CASSFPGSGAYNEQFF. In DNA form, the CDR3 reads TGTGCCAGCAGTTTCCCCGGCAGCGGGGCCTACAATGAGCAGTTCTTC.

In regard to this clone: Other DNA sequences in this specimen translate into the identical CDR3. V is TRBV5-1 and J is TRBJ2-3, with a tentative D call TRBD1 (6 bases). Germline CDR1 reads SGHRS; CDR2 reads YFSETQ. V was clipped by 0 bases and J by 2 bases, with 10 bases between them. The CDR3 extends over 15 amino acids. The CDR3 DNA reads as TGCGCCAGCAGCTTGGGACAGGAGTTCACAGATACGCAGTATTTT. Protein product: CASSLGQEFTDTQYF.

CDR3 amino acids: CASRSGSFATNEKLFF. In DNA, the CDR3 is TGTGCCAGTAGATCCGGGAGTTTTGCAACTAATGAAAAACTGTTTTTT. J is TRBJ1-4 and V is TRBV19; no firm D call. V lost 6 bases and J lost 0, with 14 bases in between. The CDR3 consists of 16 residues. CDR1 and CDR2 (germline): LNHDA, SQIVND (reference sequence).

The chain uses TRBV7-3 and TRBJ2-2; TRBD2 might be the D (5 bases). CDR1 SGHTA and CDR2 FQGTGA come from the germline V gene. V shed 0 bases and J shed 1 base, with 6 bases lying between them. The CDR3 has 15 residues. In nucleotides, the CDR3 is TGTGCCAGCAGCTTAACTAGCGAGAACACCGGGGAGCTGTTTTTT. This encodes CASSLTSENTGELFF.

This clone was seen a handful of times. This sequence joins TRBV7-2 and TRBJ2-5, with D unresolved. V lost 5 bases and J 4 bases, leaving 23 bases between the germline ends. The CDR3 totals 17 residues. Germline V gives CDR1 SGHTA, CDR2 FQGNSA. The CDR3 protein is CASSPASVLVVGETQYF. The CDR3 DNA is TGTGCCAGCAGCCCGGCCAGCGTTTTAGTGGTCGGAGAGACCCAGTACTTC.

This CDR3 is CASSFGTEGNEQFF. Written as DNA, the CDR3 is TGCGCCAGCAGCTTCGGGACAGAGGGGAATGAGCAGTTCTTC. The rearrangement joins TRBV5-1 to TRBJ2-1; 7 bases are shared with TRBD1. The V and J ends lost 2 bases and 7 bases, in that order; junction bases with no gene match: 6. Germline lookup yields CDR1 SGHRS and CDR2 YFSETQ. This CDR3 is 14 amino acids long.

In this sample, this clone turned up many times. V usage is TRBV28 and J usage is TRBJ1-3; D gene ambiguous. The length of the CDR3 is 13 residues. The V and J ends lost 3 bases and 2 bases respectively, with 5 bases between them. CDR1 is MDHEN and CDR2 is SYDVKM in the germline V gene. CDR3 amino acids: CASSLNTGNTIYF. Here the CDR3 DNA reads TGTGCCAGCAGTTTGAACACTGGAAACACCATATATTTT. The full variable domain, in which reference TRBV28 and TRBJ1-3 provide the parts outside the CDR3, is DVKVTQSSRYLVKRTGEKVFLECVQDMDHENMFWYRQDPGLGLRLIYFSYDVKMKEKGDIPEGYSVSREKKERFSLILESASTNQTSMYLCASSLNTGNTIYFGEGSWLTVV.

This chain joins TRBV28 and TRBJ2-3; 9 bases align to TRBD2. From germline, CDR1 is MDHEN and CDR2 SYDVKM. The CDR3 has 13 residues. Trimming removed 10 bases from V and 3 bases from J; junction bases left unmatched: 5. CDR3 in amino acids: CATVAGVTDTQYF. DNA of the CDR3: TGTGCCACGGTAGCGGGAGTGACAGATACGCAGTATTTT.

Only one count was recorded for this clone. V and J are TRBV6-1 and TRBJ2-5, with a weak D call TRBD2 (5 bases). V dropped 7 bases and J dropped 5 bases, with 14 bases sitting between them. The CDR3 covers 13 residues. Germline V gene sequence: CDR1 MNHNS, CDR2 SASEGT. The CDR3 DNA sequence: TGTGCCAGCATAACTAGTCAGTTCGAGACCCAGTACTTC. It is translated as CASITSQFETQYF.

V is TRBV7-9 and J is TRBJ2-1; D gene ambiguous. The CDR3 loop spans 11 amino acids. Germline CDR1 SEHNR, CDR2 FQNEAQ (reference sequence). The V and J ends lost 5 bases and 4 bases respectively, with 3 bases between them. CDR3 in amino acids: CASSEYNEQFF. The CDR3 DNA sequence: TGTGCCAGCAGCGAGTACAATGAGCAGTTCTTC.

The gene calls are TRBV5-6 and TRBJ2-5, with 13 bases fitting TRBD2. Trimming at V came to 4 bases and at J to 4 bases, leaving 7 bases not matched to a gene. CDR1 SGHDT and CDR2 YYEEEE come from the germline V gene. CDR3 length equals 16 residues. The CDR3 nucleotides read TGTGCCAGCAGCCCCGGACTAGCGGGAGCGGGAGAGACCCAGTACTTC. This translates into CASSPGLAGAGETQYF.

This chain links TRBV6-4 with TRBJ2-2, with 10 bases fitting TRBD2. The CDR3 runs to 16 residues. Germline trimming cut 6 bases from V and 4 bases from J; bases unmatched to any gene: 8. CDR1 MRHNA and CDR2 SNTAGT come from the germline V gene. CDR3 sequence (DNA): TGTGCCAGCAGAGAAGCTAGCGGGAGTAGCACCGGGGAGCTGTTTTTT. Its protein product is CASREASGSSTGELFF.

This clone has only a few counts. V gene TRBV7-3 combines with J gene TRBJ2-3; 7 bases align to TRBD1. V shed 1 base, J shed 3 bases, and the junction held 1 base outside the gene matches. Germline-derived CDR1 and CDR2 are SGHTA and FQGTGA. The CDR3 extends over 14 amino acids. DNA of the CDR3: TGTGCCAGCAGCTTAAACAGGGGTACAGATACGCAGTATTTT. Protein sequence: CASSLNRGTDTQYF.

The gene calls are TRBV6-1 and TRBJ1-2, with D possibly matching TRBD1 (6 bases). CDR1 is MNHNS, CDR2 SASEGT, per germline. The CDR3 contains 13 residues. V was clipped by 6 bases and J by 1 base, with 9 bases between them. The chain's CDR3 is CASSGGLNYGYTF. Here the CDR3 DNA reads TGTGCCAGCAGCGGGGGGCTTAACTATGGCTACACCTTC.

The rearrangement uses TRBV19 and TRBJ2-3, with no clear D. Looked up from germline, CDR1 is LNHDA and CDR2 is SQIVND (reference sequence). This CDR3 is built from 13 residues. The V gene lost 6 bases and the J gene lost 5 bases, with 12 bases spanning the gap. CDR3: CASSLWSLDTQYF. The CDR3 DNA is TGTGCCAGTAGCCTCTGGTCCCTAGATACGCAGTATTTT. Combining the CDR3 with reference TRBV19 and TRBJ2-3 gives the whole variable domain DGGITQSPKYLFRKEGQNVTLSCEQNLNHDAMYWYRQDPGQGLRLIYYSQIVNDFQKGDIAEGYSVSREKKESFPLTVTSAQKNPTAFYLCASSLWSLDTQYFGPGTRLTVL.